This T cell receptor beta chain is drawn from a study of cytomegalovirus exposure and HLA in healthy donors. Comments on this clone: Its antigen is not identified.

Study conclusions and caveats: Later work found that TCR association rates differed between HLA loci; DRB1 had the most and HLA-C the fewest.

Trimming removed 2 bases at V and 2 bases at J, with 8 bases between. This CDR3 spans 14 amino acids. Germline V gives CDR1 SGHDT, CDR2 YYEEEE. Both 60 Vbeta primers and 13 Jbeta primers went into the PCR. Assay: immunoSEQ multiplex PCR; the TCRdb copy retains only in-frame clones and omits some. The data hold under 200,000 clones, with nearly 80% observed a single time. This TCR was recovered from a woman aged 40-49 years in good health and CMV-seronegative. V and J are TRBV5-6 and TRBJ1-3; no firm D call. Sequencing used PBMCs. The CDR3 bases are TGTGCCAGCAGCTTAAGCGGAACTGGAAACACCATATATTTT. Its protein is CASSLSGTGNTIYF.